One sample yielded the 5 T cell receptor beta chains listed below, sequenced in a study of blood T cell repertoires in COVID-19. This table comes from immunoSEQ multiplex PCR, and its TCRdb copy is limited to in-frame clones, with some not included. The sample carries roughly 220,000 clones, 90% recorded once. The sample comprised PBMCs or T cells enriched from blood (not recorded which). The receptors were gathered from a man in his thirties or forties who had been exposed to COVID-19.

The chain has TRBV6-2 or TRBV6-3 and TRBJ2-2; 11 bases fit TRBD2. J lost 3 bases, V lost 3 bases, and 3 bases had no gene match. Germline CDR1 MNHEY, CDR2 SVGEGT. The length of the CDR3 is 16 residues. The CDR3 nucleotides are TGTGCCAGCAGTTATCTAGCGGGGGGCCACACCGGGGAGCTGTTTTTT. As protein: CASSYLAGGHTGELFF.

The chain couples TRBV10-3 to TRBJ2-2, with 7 bases lining up with TRBD1. This CDR3 comprises 14 residues. The germline V gene encodes CDR1 ENHRY and CDR2 SYGVKD. V shed 7 bases, J shed 0 bases, and the junction held 2 bases outside the gene matches. The CDR3 DNA sequence: TGTGCCATCACCGGGACAGCGAACACCGGGGAGCTGTTTTTT. Its translation is CAITGTANTGELFF.

The J gene is TRBJ2-7, the V gene TRBV5-6, with D unclear. The CDR3 length is 15 residues. V dropped 0 bases and J dropped 2 bases, with 12 bases sitting between them. Germline V gene sequence: CDR1 SGHDT, CDR2 YYEEEE. The CDR3 spells CASSLGRSPPYEQYF. The CDR3 bases are TGTGCCAGCAGCTTGGGCCGGTCGCCCCCCTACGAGCAGTACTTC.

The chain couples TRBV7-2 to TRBJ2-7, with 8 bases identical to TRBD1. The J segment lost 0 bases and the V segment lost 5 bases, leaving 9 bases of the junction unmatched. CDR3 length equals 16 residues. Germline V gene sequence: CDR1 SGHTA, CDR2 FQGNSA. In DNA form, the CDR3 reads TGTGCCAGCAGCGCGGGATGGACAGGGTACTCCTACGAGCAGTACTTC. It is translated as CASSAGWTGYSYEQYF. Full variable domain (rest looked up from reference TRBV7-2 and TRBJ2-7): GAGVSQSPSNKVTEKGKDVELRCDPISGHTALYWYRQSLGQGLEFLIYFQGNSAPDKSGLPSDRFSAERTGGSVSTLTIQRTQQEDSAVYLCASSAGWTGYSYEQYFGPGTRLTVT.

This clone has only one observation. The chain joins TRBV9 to TRBJ2-5, with 10 bases fitting TRBD2. J gave up 6 bases and V 3 bases, and 14 bases lay outside the gene matches. There are 17 residues in the CDR3. Looked up from germline, CDR1 is SGDLS and CDR2 is YYNGEE. The CDR3 DNA follows: TGTGCCAGCAGCGGTATGGCAGAGCGGGGGGGCCGTAAGACCCAGTACTTC. This codes for CASSGMAERGGRKTQYF.